One and the same sample provided the 13 T cell receptor beta chains below, sequenced in a study of CD8 T cells in Susac syndrome. Random hexamers were used to reverse transcribe the RNA input (about 0.5 to 1 ug). TCRdb itself ran the immunoSEQ multiplex PCR reads through MiXCR, one entry per CDR3 protein. The sample has approximately 210,000 distinct CDR3 sequences, about 94% seen once. Sequencing was carried out using CD4+ T cells from PBMCs. These receptors were obtained from a human donor with Susac syndrome.

The rearrangement links TRBV7-3 to TRBJ2-2, with 11 bases lining up with TRBD2. Per the germline V gene, CDR1 is SGHTA and CDR2 is FQGTGA. The J segment lost 6 bases and the V segment lost 4 bases, leaving 4 bases of the junction unmatched. The CDR3 is 15 residues long. CDR3 DNA: TGTGCCAGCAGCTCTATTAGCGGGGGGGCCGGGGAGCTGTTTTTT. Translation: CASSSISGGAGELFF.

The rearrangement uses TRBV5-4 and TRBJ2-1; tentative D call: TRBD2 (6 bases). Per germline, CDR1 SGHNT and CDR2 YYREEE (reference sequence). The CDR3 extends over 15 amino acids. V dropped 0 bases and J dropped 5 bases, with 12 bases sitting between them. The CDR3 is CASSLGGTANNEQFF. The CDR3 coding sequence is TGTGCCAGCAGCTTGGGCGGGACCGCTAACAATGAGCAGTTCTTC. Combining the CDR3 with reference TRBV5-4 and TRBJ2-1 gives the whole variable domain ETGVTQSPTHLIKTRGQQVTLRCSSQSGHNTVSWYQQALGQGPQFIFQYYREEENGRGNFPPRFSGLQFPNYSSELNVNALELDDSALYLCASSLGGTANNEQFFGPGTRLTVL.

This rearrangement joins TRBV19 to TRBJ2-2, with a possible D match to TRBD1 (6 bases). The CDR3 is 14 amino acids. The germline V and J ends were trimmed by 6 bases and 3 bases, with 11 bases remaining between them. From germline, CDR1 is LNHDA and CDR2 SQIVND (reference sequence). The CDR3 reads CASRWGRDTGELFF. The CDR3 DNA sequence: TGTGCCAGTAGGTGGGGGCGCGACACCGGGGAGCTGTTTTTT.

This clonotype came up once. The V call is TRBV9, the J call TRBJ2-5; TRBD1 might be the D (6 bases). The CDR3 has 15 residues. Trimming pared 5 bases from V and 9 bases from J, leaving 23 bases between. From germline, CDR1 is SGDLS and CDR2 YYNGEE. The CDR3 region is CASSLTGGSLAAQYF. The CDR3 nucleotides read TGTGCCAGCAGTCTTACTGGGGGCTCCCTCGCGGCCCAGTACTTC.

V is TRBV20-1 and J is TRBJ2-7; D unresolved. This CDR3 has 14 residues. V lost 7 bases to trimming and J lost 1 base, with 17 bases between them. Looked up from germline, CDR1 is DFQATT and CDR2 is SNEGSKA (reference sequence). The CDR3 DNA sequence: TGCAGTGTTTCAGACCGGTTGGGGTCCTACGAGCAGTACTTC. Translating it yields CSVSDRLGSYEQYF.

The rearrangement uses TRBV20-1 and TRBJ2-5; 15 bases fit TRBD2. The germline V gene encodes CDR1 DFQATT and CDR2 SNEGSKA (reference sequence). Trimming cost V 6 bases and J 6 bases; bases outside gene matches: 5. The CDR3 is 14 amino acids. DNA for the CDR3: TGCAGTGCCGGGACTAGCGGGGGGTCCAAGACCCAGTACTTC. Its protein is CSAGTSGGSKTQYF.

The chain carries TRBV6-2 or TRBV6-3 and TRBJ2-3; TRBD2 matches at 11 bases. V gave up 6 bases and J gave up 4 bases; unmatched junction bases: 3. CDR3 length: 14 residues. The germline gives CDR1 MNHEY, CDR2 SVGEGT. The DNA of the CDR3 is TGTGCCAGCAGGTCTAGCGGGGGGCCAGATACGCAGTATTTT. Translating gives CASRSSGGPDTQYF.

The V gene is TRBV20-1, the J gene TRBJ2-6; no clear D. The V end lost 3 bases, the J end lost 0 bases, and 9 bases lay between the germline ends. This CDR3 comprises 15 residues. CDR1 and CDR2 (germline): DFQATT, SNEGSKA (reference sequence). The DNA of the CDR3 is TGCAGTGCTAGTGGTCCGATCTCTGGGGCCAACGTCCTGACTTTC. Its translation is CSASGPISGANVLTF.

The chain has TRBV6-6 and TRBJ1-1, with D hard to call. Trimming left V 2 bases short and J 0 bases short, with 13 bases between. Germline V gene lookup returns CDR1 MNHNY and CDR2 SVGAGI (reference sequence). The CDR3 is 16 residues long. The DNA for the CDR3 is TGTGCCAGCAGTTACCCCGAACGCGGTTTGAACACTGAAGCTTTCTTT. Translated, it gives CASSYPERGLNTEAFF.

The V gene is TRBV10-2, the J gene TRBJ2-4; 9 bases line up with TRBD2. CDR3 length: 14 residues. From germline, CDR1 is WSHSY and CDR2 SAAADI. With V trimmed by 3 bases and J by 4 bases, 1 base remained unmatched. In DNA form, the CDR3 reads TGCGCCAGCAGTGAAGCGGGGGGTAAAAACATTCAGTACTTC. As protein: CASSEAGGKNIQYF.

J is TRBJ1-5 and V is TRBV18; 7 bases map to TRBD1. CDR1 KGHSH and CDR2 LQKENI come from the germline V gene. The CDR3 contains 17 residues. Unmatched junction bases numbered 15, after V lost 3 bases and J lost 7 bases. The CDR3 DNA sequence: TGTGCCAGCTCACCCTTAGGCCAGACAGGGTCGGGGCAGCCCCAGCATTTT. It is translated as CASSPLGQTGSGQPQHF. Supplemented by reference TRBV18 and TRBJ1-5, the full variable domain reads NAGVMQNPRHLVRRRGQEARLRCSPMKGHSHVYWYRQLPEEGLKFMVYLQKENIIDESGMPKERFSAEFPKEGPSILRIQQVVRGDSAAYFCASSPLGQTGSGQPQHFGDGTRLSIL.

The chain employs TRBV11-2 and TRBJ2-2; D is unresolved. The CDR3 totals 14 residues. Germline-derived CDR1 and CDR2 are SGHAT and FQNNGV. The V end was cut by 3 bases, the J end by 5 bases, with 10 bases between. For the CDR3, the DNA is TGTGCCAGCAGCTTTACTGACCAGACCGGGGAGCTGTTTTTT. Its protein is CASSFTDQTGELFF.

The gene calls are TRBV20-1 and TRBJ1-5; D is possibly TRBD1 (6 bases). Looked up from germline, CDR1 is DFQATT and CDR2 is SNEGSKA (reference sequence). Trimming removed 4 bases from V and 4 bases from J, with 11 bases in between. This CDR3 is 13 amino acids long. DNA of the CDR3: TGCAGTGCTATACAGGGCGCAAATCAGCCCCAGCATTTT. It specifies CSAIQGANQPQHF.